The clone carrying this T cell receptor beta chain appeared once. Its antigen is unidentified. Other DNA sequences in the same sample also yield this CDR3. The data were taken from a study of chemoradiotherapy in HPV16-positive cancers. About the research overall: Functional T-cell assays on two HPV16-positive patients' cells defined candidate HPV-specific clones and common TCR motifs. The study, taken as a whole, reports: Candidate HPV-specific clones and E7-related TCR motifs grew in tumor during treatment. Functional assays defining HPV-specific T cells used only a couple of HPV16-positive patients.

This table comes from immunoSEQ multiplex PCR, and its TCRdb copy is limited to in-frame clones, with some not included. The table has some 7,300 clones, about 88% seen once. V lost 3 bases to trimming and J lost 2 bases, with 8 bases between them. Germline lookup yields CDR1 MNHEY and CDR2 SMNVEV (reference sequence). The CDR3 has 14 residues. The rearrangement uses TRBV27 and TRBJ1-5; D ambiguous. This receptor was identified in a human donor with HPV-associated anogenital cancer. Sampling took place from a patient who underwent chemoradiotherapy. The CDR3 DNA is TGTGCCAGCAGTTTCCGTGACGGCAATCAGCCCCAGCATTTT. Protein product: CASSFRDGNQPQHF.